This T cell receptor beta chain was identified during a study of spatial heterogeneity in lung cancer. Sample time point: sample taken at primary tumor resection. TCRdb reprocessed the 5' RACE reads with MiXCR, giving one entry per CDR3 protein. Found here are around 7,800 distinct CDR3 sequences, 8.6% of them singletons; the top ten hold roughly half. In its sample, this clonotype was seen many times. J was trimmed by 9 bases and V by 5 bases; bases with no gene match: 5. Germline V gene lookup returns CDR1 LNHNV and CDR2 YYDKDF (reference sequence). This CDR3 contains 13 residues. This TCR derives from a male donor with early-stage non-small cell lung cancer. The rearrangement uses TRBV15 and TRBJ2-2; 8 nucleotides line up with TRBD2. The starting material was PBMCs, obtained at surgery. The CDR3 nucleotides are TGTGCCACCAGCGGGACTAGAGGTTGGGAGCTGTTTTTT. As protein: CATSGTRGWELFF.